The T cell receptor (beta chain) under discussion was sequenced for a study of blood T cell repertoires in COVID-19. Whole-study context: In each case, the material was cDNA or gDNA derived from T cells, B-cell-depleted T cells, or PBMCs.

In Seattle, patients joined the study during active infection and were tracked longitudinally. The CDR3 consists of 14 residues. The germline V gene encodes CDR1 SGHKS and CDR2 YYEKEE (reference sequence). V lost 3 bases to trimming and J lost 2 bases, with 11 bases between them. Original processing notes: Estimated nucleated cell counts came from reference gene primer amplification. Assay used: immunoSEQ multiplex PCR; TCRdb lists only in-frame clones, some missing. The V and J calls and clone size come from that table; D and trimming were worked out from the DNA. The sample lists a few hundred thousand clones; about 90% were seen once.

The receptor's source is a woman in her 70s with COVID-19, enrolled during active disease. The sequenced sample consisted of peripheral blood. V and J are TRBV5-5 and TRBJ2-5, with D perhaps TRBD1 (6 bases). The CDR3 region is CASSWMGQQETQYF. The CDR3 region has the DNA TGTGCCAGCAGCTGGATGGGACAACAAGAGACCCAGTACTTC. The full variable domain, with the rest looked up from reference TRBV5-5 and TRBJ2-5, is DAGVTQSPTHLIKTRGQQVTLRCSPISGHKSVSWYQQVLGQGPQFIFQYYEKEERGRGNFPDRFSARQFPNYSSELNVNALLLGDSALYLCASSWMGQQETQYFGPGTRLLVL.